Shown below are 18 T cell receptor beta chains from a single sample sequenced in a study of control samples from healthy donors and cancer patients. Some clones are missing from TCRdb's copy, which holds only in-frame ones; the method was immunoSEQ multiplex PCR. The sample yields 75,000 to 90,000 clones, roughly 90% seen once. Material: blood. These receptors were collected from a man aged 45-60 years in good health.

CDR3 DNA: TGTGCCAGCAGCTTAGCCCCGGGACCGGCGTTGGGGGAGACCCAGTACTTC. Its translation: CASSLAPGPALGETQYF. The chain uses TRBV7-6 and TRBJ2-5, with D perhaps being TRBD1 or TRBD2 (5 bases each). From germline, CDR1 is SGHVS and CDR2 FNYEAQ. The V end lost 0 bases, the J end lost 5 bases, and 19 bases lay between the germline ends. The CDR3 contains 17 residues. Full variable domain (rest looked up from reference TRBV7-6 and TRBJ2-5): GAGVSQSPRYKVTKRGQDVALRCDPISGHVSLYWYRQALGQGPEFLTYFNYEAQQDKSGLPNDRFSAERPEGSISTLTIQRTEQRDSAMYRCASSLAPGPALGETQYFGPGTRLLVL.

V is TRBV19 and J is TRBJ1-5; no definite D call. Germline V lookup: CDR1 LNHDA, CDR2 SQIVND (reference sequence). The CDR3 runs to 16 residues. V lost 5 bases and J lost 1, with 15 bases in between. CDR3 DNA: TGTGCCAGTAGTGTCCAGACATTTAGGAGCAATCAGCCCCAGCATTTT. This sequence encodes CASSVQTFRSNQPQHF.

The chain uses TRBV21-1 and TRBJ2-2; the D call in the table, TRBD1, was not verified against the DNA. TRBV21-1 is a pseudogene locus. This CDR3 contains 15 residues. In DNA form, the CDR3 reads TGTGCCAGCAGAACAGGGCTCGTAGCCACCGGGGAGCTGTTTTTT. Translation: CASRTGLVATGELFF.

The V and J genes are TRBV19 and TRBJ2-7; 7 bases map to TRBD1. The J segment lost 5 bases and the V segment lost 6 bases, leaving 7 bases of the junction unmatched. CDR3 length equals 13 residues. Per the germline V gene, CDR1 is LNHDA and CDR2 is SQIVND (reference sequence). The CDR3 sequence: CASRPGQTNEQYF. In DNA form, the CDR3 reads TGTGCCAGTAGACCGGGACAGACGAACGAGCAGTACTTC.

The rearrangement uses TRBV5-6 and TRBJ2-7; D ambiguous. The CDR3 totals 13 residues. The V and J ends lost 0 bases and 5 bases respectively, with 9 bases between them. Germline values: CDR1 SGHDT, CDR2 YYEEEE. The CDR3 DNA is TGTGCCAGCAGCTTGGTAGGCGGACACGAGCAGTACTTC. This codes for CASSLVGGHEQYF.

This clone was observed a few times. This chain joins TRBV3-1 (or the pseudogene TRBV3-2) and TRBJ1-6, with D possibly matching TRBD1 (5 bases). CDR3 length: 15 amino acids. Germline loops: CDR1 LGHDT, CDR2 YNNKEL (reference sequence). Deletions cut 4 bases from V and 7 bases from J, with 14 bases between. The CDR3 region has the DNA TGTGCCAGCAGCCTGGGGACGGGATTAAATTCACCCCTCCACTTT. Translating it yields CASSLGTGLNSPLHF.

By share, this clone ranks as medium-sized (0.01 to 0.1%). V and J are TRBV9 and TRBJ2-7, with D possibly being TRBD1 (6 bases). The CDR3 loop spans 17 amino acids. CDR1 is SGDLS, CDR2 YYNGEE, per germline. Trimming left V 4 bases short and J 1 base short, with 21 bases between. CDR3 residues: CASSPRPRDRRSYEQYF. The CDR3 nucleotides read TGTGCCAGCAGCCCCCGACCACGAGACAGGCGTTCCTACGAGCAGTACTTC.

CDR3 DNA sequence: TGTGCCAGCAGCCGACGACACGGGGGTTCCTACAATGAGCAGTTCTTC. It is translated as CASSRRHGGSYNEQFF. The rearrangement links TRBV14 to TRBJ2-1; D is possibly TRBD2 (6 bases). CDR3 length equals 16 residues. The germline V gene has CDR1 SGHDN and CDR2 FVKESK. V was trimmed by 4 bases and J by 1 base, leaving 14 bases between them.

The chain couples TRBV9 to TRBJ2-1; a possible D gene is TRBD2 (7 bases). Trimming took 4 bases from V and 4 from J, leaving 15 bases between them. The germline V gene encodes CDR1 SGDLS and CDR2 YYNGEE. CDR3 length equals 15 residues. CDR3 loop: CASSLAGATYNEQFF. The CDR3 coding sequence is TGTGCCAGCAGCCTCGCGGGGGCTACGTACAATGAGCAGTTCTTC.

V and J are TRBV12-3 or TRBV12-4 and TRBJ2-5, with D possibly being TRBD1 (5 bases). CDR3 length equals 13 residues. Between the trimmed V and J ends, which lost 3 bases and 2 bases, there was a span of 7 bases. As DNA, the CDR3 is TGTGCCAGCAGTTTTGACAGACAAGAGACCCAGTACTTC. Encoded protein: CASSFDRQETQYF.

The chain couples TRBV6-1 to TRBJ1-4; a weak D match, TRBD1 (6 bases). There are 15 residues in the CDR3. Germline lookup yields CDR1 MNHNS and CDR2 SASEGT. Trimming stripped 0 bases from V and 7 bases from J, with 12 bases between. The CDR3: CASSEAGGASEKLFF. Written as DNA, the CDR3 is TGTGCCAGCAGTGAAGCGGGGGGGGCGAGTGAAAAACTGTTTTTT.

Only a few counts were recorded for this clone. The chain couples TRBV6-2 or TRBV6-3 to TRBJ2-7; 9 nucleotides align to TRBD1. The CDR3 is 15 residues long. The V segment lost 4 bases and the J segment 2 bases; nucleotides outside the gene matches: 6. Looked up from germline, CDR1 is MNHEY and CDR2 is SVGEGT. CDR3 nucleotides: TGTGCCAGCAGTTTCAACCACAGGGGGCCCTACGAGCAGTACTTC. Translation: CASSFNHRGPYEQYF.

The V and J genes are TRBV3-1 (or the pseudogene TRBV3-2) and TRBJ1-2; no clear D. This CDR3 region has 13 residues. Germline V gene sequence: CDR1 LGHDT, CDR2 YNNKEL (reference sequence). V lost 1 base, J lost 4 bases, and 7 bases lay in between. CDR3 coding DNA: TGTGCCAGCAGCCAAGGGGTCTTCTATGGCTACACCTTC. As protein: CASSQGVFYGYTF.

The genes are TRBV3-1 (or the pseudogene TRBV3-2) and TRBJ2-5; the D is unclear. V lost 1 base and J lost 2, with 8 bases in between. Germline CDR1 LGHDT, CDR2 YNNKEL (reference sequence). The CDR3 has 14 amino acids. This CDR3 reads CASSQVGYQETQYF. The DNA of the CDR3 is TGTGCCAGCAGCCAAGTAGGCTATCAAGAGACCCAGTACTTC.

The chain's CDR3 is CASSLVTGPNEQYF. The CDR3 region has the DNA TGTGCCAGCAGCTTAGTGACAGGGCCCAACGAGCAGTACTTC. The V and J genes are TRBV7-8 and TRBJ2-7, with 7 nucleotides matching TRBD1. This CDR3 region has 14 residues. Germline lookup yields CDR1 SGHVS and CDR2 FQNEAQ. Trimming cost V 1 base and J 5 bases; bases outside gene matches: 5. Complete variable domain (other parts from reference TRBV7-8 and TRBJ2-7): GAGVSQSPRYKVAKRGQDVALRCDPISGHVSLFWYQQALGQGPEFLTYFQNEAQLDKSGLPSDRFFAERPEGSVSTLKIQRTQQEDSAVYLCASSLVTGPNEQYFGPGTRLTVT.

This clone has just one count. The chain has TRBV7-5 and TRBJ1-2. TRBV7-5 is classified as a pseudogene. The CDR3 loop spans 16 amino acids. CDR3 DNA sequence: TGTGCCAGAAGCTTCTGGGGTATCGTGGCCGGCTATGGCTACACCTTC. Translated: CARSFWGIVAGYGYTF.

This sequence joins TRBV5-6 and TRBJ1-5; 9 bases are shared with TRBD1. V was clipped by 4 bases and J by 2 bases; unmatched bases: 4. This CDR3 is 15 amino acids long. CDR1 SGHDT and CDR2 YYEEEE come from the germline V gene. The CDR3 DNA reads TGTGCCAGCAGCAGGGACAGGGACGGCAATCAGCCCCAGCATTTT. Residues: CASSRDRDGNQPQHF.

The rearrangement uses TRBV30 and TRBJ2-7, with a tentative D call TRBD2 (7 bases). V dropped 0 bases and J dropped 4 bases, with 13 bases sitting between them. Germline values: CDR1 GTSNPN, CDR2 SVGIG (reference sequence). CDR3 length: 14 amino acids. CDR3 residues: CAWSVKGGLYEQYF. The CDR3, as DNA: TGTGCCTGGAGTGTAAAGGGGGGGTTGTACGAGCAGTACTTC.